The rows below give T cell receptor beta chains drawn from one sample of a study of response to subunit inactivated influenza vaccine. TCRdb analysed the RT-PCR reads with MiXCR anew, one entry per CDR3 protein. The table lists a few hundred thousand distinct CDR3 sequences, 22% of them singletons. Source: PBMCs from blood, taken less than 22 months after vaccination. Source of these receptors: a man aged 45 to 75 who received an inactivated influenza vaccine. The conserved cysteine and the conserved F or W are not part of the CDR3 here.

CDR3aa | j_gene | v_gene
ASSLETANSPLH | TRBJ1-6 | TRBV5-1
AYRLGGAYGYT | TRBJ1-2 | TRBV28
ASSSRLASYNEQF | TRBJ2-1 | TRBV28
SATKLAGGDTQY | TRBJ2-3 | TRBV20-1
ASSLDGAPQH | TRBJ1-5 | TRBV5-1
ASSQEKAVLYGYT | TRBJ1-2 | TRBV4-3
ASSRTAQLDTEAF | TRBJ1-1 | TRBV5-1
ASSNSGLAGVATGELF | TRBJ2-2 | TRBV11-1
ASSGLAGTDTQY | TRBJ2-3 | TRBV25-1
ASSLTGGWYEQY | TRBJ2-7 | TRBV7-2
ASRVTSNQPQH | TRBJ1-5 | TRBV6-1
AISPGGGAGYEQY | TRBJ2-7 | TRBV10-3
ASSLDGTDRSEAF | TRBJ1-1 | TRBV7-6
ASSARTGNYGYT | TRBJ1-2 | TRBV6-1
ASRADRPIATNEKLF | TRBJ1-4 | TRBV2
ATSRLPSLEQAVYYGYT | TRBJ1-2 | TRBV15